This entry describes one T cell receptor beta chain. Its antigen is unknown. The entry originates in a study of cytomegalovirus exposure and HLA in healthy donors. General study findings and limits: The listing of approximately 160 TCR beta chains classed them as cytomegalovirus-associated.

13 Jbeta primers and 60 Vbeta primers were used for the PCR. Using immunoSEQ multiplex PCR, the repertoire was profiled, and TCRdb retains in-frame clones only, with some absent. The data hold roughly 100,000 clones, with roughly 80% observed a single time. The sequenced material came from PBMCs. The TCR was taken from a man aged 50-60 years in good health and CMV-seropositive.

As DNA, the CDR3 is TGTGCCAGCTCTAGGACTAGCGGGAGTCTGGATGCAGATACGCAGTATTTT. This codes for CASSRTSGSLDADTQYF. The chain combines TRBV18 with TRBJ2-3, with 13 bases fitting TRBD2. The CDR3 covers 17 residues. CDR1 and CDR2 (germline): KGHSH, LQKENI. Losses at the gene ends were 6 bases for V and 4 bases for J; bases not matched to a gene: 10.